This T cell receptor beta chain was obtained from a study of blood T cell repertoires in COVID-19. Across the whole study: Samples taken during acute and convalescent COVID-19 were collected in the United States, Italy and Spain.

Assignment of participants to cohorts was predicated upon participant-reported clinical history. From germline, CDR1 is LGHDT and CDR2 YNNKEL (reference sequence). The CDR3 has 16 residues. V was clipped by 8 bases and J by 5 bases; unmatched bases: 13. Profiled with immunoSEQ multiplex PCR; TCRdb holds only in-frame clones, not every one. The sample lists some 380,000 clones, around 87% occurring once. A few counts support this clone. Sequenced material: PBMCs or T cells enriched from blood (not recorded which). The chain uses TRBV3-1 (or the pseudogene TRBV3-2) and TRBJ2-5; 11 bases fit TRBD2. The source is a man aged 25 to 40 who had recovered from COVID-19. The CDR3 spells CASRLVAGGPGETQYF. As DNA, the CDR3 is TGTGCCAGCCGCCTCGTAGCGGGGGGGCCGGGTGAGACCCAGTACTTC.